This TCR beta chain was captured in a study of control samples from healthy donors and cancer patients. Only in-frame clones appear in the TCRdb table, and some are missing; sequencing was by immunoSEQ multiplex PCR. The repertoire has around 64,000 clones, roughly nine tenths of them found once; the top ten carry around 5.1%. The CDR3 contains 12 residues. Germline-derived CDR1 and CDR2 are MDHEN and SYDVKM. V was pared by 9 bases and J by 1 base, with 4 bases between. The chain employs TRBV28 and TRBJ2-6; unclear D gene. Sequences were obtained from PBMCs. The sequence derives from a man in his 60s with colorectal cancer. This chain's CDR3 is CASLSGANVLTF. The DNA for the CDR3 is TGTGCCAGTCTGTCTGGGGCCAACGTCCTGACTTTC.